Listed below are T cell receptor beta chains from one sample, sequenced in a study of blood T cells in healthy people across ages. TCRdb used MiXCR to reprocess the 5' RACE reads, holding one entry per CDR3 protein. The sample holds around 500,000 distinct CDR3 sequences, 40% to 50% seen once. Material for sequencing was blood. The receptors here all came from a man older than 75 in good health. CDR3s include the opening cysteine and the closing phenylalanine or tryptophan. D genes are given only for firm matches. Size is omitted from some rows. Given values are once, few, many or a class for expanded clones.

J gene | clone size | D gene | V gene | CDR3 DNA | CDR3 protein
TRBJ1-4 | . | . | TRBV12-3/TRBV12-4 | TGTGCCAGCAGTCCGAGGACAGCCTCTAATGAAAAACTGTTTTTT | CASSPRTASNEKLFF
TRBJ2-7 | once | . | TRBV12-3/TRBV12-4 | TGTGCCAGCAGTTTTTTACTAACCTACGAGCAGTACTTC | CASSFLLTYEQYF
TRBJ2-6 | . | . | TRBV29-1 | TGCAGCGCCTACGGTTCTGGGGCCAACGTCCTGACTTTC | CSAYGSGANVLTF
TRBJ1-4 | . | TRBD1 | TRBV18 | TGTGCCAGCAAAGGACAGGAAAATGAAAAACTGTTTTTT | CASKGQENEKLFF
TRBJ1-1 | . | . | TRBV28 | TGTGCCAGCAGTTTACCCACCCTGAACACTGAAGCTTTCTTT | CASSLPTLNTEAFF
TRBJ2-1 | . | TRBD1 | TRBV18 | TGTGCCACGAATAAGGCGGGACAGGCTGTCAATGAGCAGTTCTTC | CATNKAGQAVNEQFF
TRBJ1-6 | . | TRBD1 | TRBV4-3 | TGCGCCAGCAGCCAAGATGGCGCCGCCCGGGACAGGCGCTTCAGCCTCATTAATTCACCCCTCCACTTT | CASSQDGAARDRRFSLINSPLHF
TRBJ1-6 | . | . | TRBV7-9 | TGTGCCGGCAGCCGAGAGTCACGAAATTCACCCCTCCACTTT | CAGSRESRNSPLHF
TRBJ2-2 | . | . | TRBV20-1 | TGCAGTGCCCGATCGGGGAGGAAGAACACCGGGGAGCTGTTTTTT | CSARSGRKNTGELFF
TRBJ2-4 | . | TRBD2 | TRBV28 | TGTGCCAGCAGGCGGCTAGCGGGACCCCACTACAAGCAGTACTTC | CASRRLAGPHYKQYF
TRBJ1-2 | . | TRBD1 | TRBV20-1 | TGCAGTGCTACATCCGGGACAGGTGGCTACACCTTC | CSATSGTGGYTF
TRBJ2-3 | . | TRBD1 | TRBV4-3 | TGCGCCAGCAGCCCAGGGGCAGGGGGTAACACAGGTACGCAGTATTTT | CASSPGAGGNTGTQYF
TRBJ2-7 | . | . | TRBV6-2/TRBV6-3 | TGTGCCAGCAGCCGCAGAGCCCTCTACTCCTACGAGCAGTACTTC | CASSRRALYSYEQYF
TRBJ2-5 | few | TRBD2 | TRBV15 | TGTGCCACCAGGAATAACAAACCTAGCGGGGGAGAGACCCAGTACTTC | CATRNNKPSGGETQYF
TRBJ2-7 | . | . | TRBV7-6 | TGTGCCAGCAGCCTAGAAGGGGGGGTGACCTACGAGCAGTACTTC | CASSLEGGVTYEQYF
TRBJ1-1 | few | TRBD1 | TRBV29-1 | TGCAGCGTTGGAGGGGACAGTAAGGGCACTGAAGCTTTCTTT | CSVGGDSKGTEAFF
TRBJ2-5 | few | TRBD2 | TRBV7-3 | TGTGCCAGCAGCTTAGCGGGAGAGGGAGAGACCCAGTACTTC | CASSLAGEGETQYF
TRBJ2-1 | . | TRBD1 | TRBV3-1 | TGTGCCAGCAGCCATTGGGACAGGGACAATGAGCAGTTCTTC | CASSHWDRDNEQFF
TRBJ2-7 | . | . | TRBV7-6 | TGTGCCAGCAGCCAGAGCAGGGTGAGCGAGCAGTACTTC | CASSQSRVSEQYF
TRBJ2-3 | few | . | TRBV12-5 | TGTGCTAGTGCCCGGGACCTCACAGATACGCAGTATTTT | CASARDLTDTQYF
TRBJ1-2 | many | . | TRBV6-6 | TGTGCCAGCAGTTACTCGTTAGGGCAGGGCGGCTACTATGGCTACACCTTC | CASSYSLGQGGYYGYTF
TRBJ2-2 | few | . | TRBV20-1 | TGCAGTGTGGCCCCGAACACCGGGGAGCTGTTTTTT | CSVAPNTGELFF
TRBJ1-2 | . | . | TRBV20-1 | TGCAGTGCGCAGGCCGGTTATGGCTACACCTTC | CSAQAGYGYTF
TRBJ1-5 | . | TRBD1 | TRBV20-1 | TGCAGTGCAGCAGGGGGCGAGCATCAGCCCCAGCATTTT | CSAAGGEHQPQHF
TRBJ2-3 | . | TRBD2 | TRBV29-1 | TGCAGTACCCTAGCGGGAGTTTTAGATACGCAGTATTTT | CSTLAGVLDTQYF
TRBJ1-2 | many | . | TRBV5-1 | TGCGCCAGCAGCTTGGTGGGAACGGGAGGCTACACCTTC | CASSLVGTGGYTF
TRBJ2-2 | . | TRBD1 | TRBV25-1 | TGTGCCAGCACTTTCACAGGGGGGACCGGGGAGCTGTTTTTT | CASTFTGGTGELFF
TRBJ2-1 | few | TRBD2 | TRBV29-1 | TGCAGCGCAAAACGGGGGGGTTCGGGACTAATGGAGTTCAATGAGCAGTTCTTC | CSAKRGGSGLMEFNEQFF
TRBJ2-1 | . | . | TRBV14 | TGTGCCAGCAGCCAAGAACAAAGGGGTGAGCAGTTCTTC | CASSQEQRGEQFF
TRBJ2-2 | many | TRBD2 | TRBV6-5 | TGTGCCAGCAGGTCCACTAGCGGGGAGAGTACCGGGGAGCTGTTTTTT | CASRSTSGESTGELFF
TRBJ1-2 | once | TRBD1 | TRBV27 | TGTGCCAGCAGTCTCTACAGGGGGAACTATGGCTACACCTTC | CASSLYRGNYGYTF
TRBJ2-1 | . | . | TRBV20-1 | TGCAGTGCTAGAAAGGTTCAAGGAGGGTCTCGGAATGAGCAGTTCTTC | CSARKVQGGSRNEQFF
TRBJ2-7 | . | TRBD2 | TRBV20-1 | TGCAGTGCTAGAGATCCCGGCGGGAGGGCCACTTTCGAGCAGTACTTC | CSARDPGGRATFEQYF
TRBJ1-5 | . | TRBD1 | TRBV27 | TGTGCCAGCAGTTTACAGGGGACAGGGGTTGTTCAGCCCCAGCATTTT | CASSLQGTGVVQPQHF
TRBJ1-6 | . | . | TRBV7-9 | TGTGCCAGCAGCTTAGCGAGTCCGGATTCACCCCTCCACTTT | CASSLASPDSPLHF
TRBJ2-1 | . | . | TRBV20-1 | TGCAGTGCTAGAGGGGTCGGGTCCAGTTTTAATGAGCAGTTCTTC | CSARGVGSSFNEQFF
TRBJ2-7 | many | TRBD1 | TRBV6-6 | TGCGCCAGCAGCAACCGGGACAGTTACGAGCAGTACTTC | CASSNRDSYEQYF
TRBJ2-3 | few | . | TRBV7-2 | TGTGCCAGCAGCTTAGCCGGACAGAGCACAGATACGCAGTATTTT | CASSLAGQSTDTQYF
TRBJ2-1 | . | . | TRBV9 | TGTGCCAGCAGCGTAGACAGGCGATGGGGGGAGCAGTTCTTC | CASSVDRRWGEQFF
TRBJ2-3 | once | TRBD1 | TRBV6-2/TRBV6-3 | TGTGCCAGCAGTTACCGAACAGGGGGCGCGACAGATACGCAGTATTTT | CASSYRTGGATDTQYF
TRBJ1-1 | . | . | TRBV5-1 | TGCGCCAGCAGCCAGATGGAGGGTGAAACTTTCTTT | CASSQMEGETFF
TRBJ2-2 | once | . | TRBV9 | TGTGCCAGCAGCGTAGTCTCGGGACGGCGGAACACCGGGGAGCTGTTTTTT | CASSVVSGRRNTGELFF
TRBJ2-4 | many | . | TRBV27 | TGTGCCAGCAGTTTGACGGCCAAAAACATTCAGTACTTC | CASSLTAKNIQYF
TRBJ2-5 | . | TRBD2 | TRBV7-2 | TGTGCCAGCAGCTTATTTGGCGGGGGTCCAGAGACCCAGTACTTC | CASSLFGGGPETQYF
TRBJ1-2 | few | TRBD1 | TRBV20-1 | TGCAGTGCTAGATGGGACAGGGATGGCTACACCTTC | CSARWDRDGYTF
TRBJ2-7 | . | . | TRBV28 | TGTGCCAGCAGTCCTACCGGGACACTCTCCTACGAGCAGTACTTC | CASSPTGTLSYEQYF
TRBJ2-3 | few | . | TRBV20-1 | TGCAGTGCTAGAGGACCCTCTGCAGATACGCAGTATTTT | CSARGPSADTQYF
TRBJ2-1 | . | . | TRBV9 | TGTGCCAGCAGCGACCGGGACTTGTACAATGAGCAGTTCTTC | CASSDRDLYNEQFF
TRBJ2-7 | . | . | TRBV27 | TGTGCCAGCAGTTTATTGGCGGCGGGACATAACGAGCAGTACTTC | CASSLLAAGHNEQYF
TRBJ2-7 | . | TRBD1 | TRBV28 | TGTGCCAGCAGTCCGATCAGGGGGCCGGGCGAGCAGTACTTC | CASSPIRGPGEQYF
TRBJ2-6 | many | . | TRBV6-5 | TGTGCCAGCAGTTATCGGAGTATTAGCGGAATTTCTGGGGCCAACGTCCTGACTTTC | CASSYRSISGISGANVLTF
TRBJ1-1 | . | . | TRBV6-1 | TGTGCCAGCAACAGGGAGCGAAGCACTGAAGCTTTCTTT | CASNRERSTEAFF
TRBJ2-6 | . | TRBD2 | TRBV3-1 | TGTGCCAGCAGCCAACCCAGGCGGGGGGCTGGGGCCAACGTCATGACTTTC | CASSQPRRGAGANVMTF
TRBJ2-3 | . | . | TRBV11-1 | TGTGCCAGCGGTTCGGATACGCAGTATTTT | CASGSDTQYF
TRBJ1-2 | few | . | TRBV7-2 | TGTGCCAGCAGCTTAGAGGGGAAGGGCTATGGCTACACCTTC | CASSLEGKGYGYTF
TRBJ1-2 | few | . | TRBV3-1 | TGTGCCAGCAGCCCCCGGAGGGGGTCCCTCTATGGCTACACCTTC | CASSPRRGSLYGYTF
TRBJ1-1 | . | TRBD1 | TRBV29-1 | TGCAGCGTTGCCGGACAGGGTGGAACTGAAGCTTTCTTT | CSVAGQGGTEAFF
TRBJ2-5 | few | TRBD2 | TRBV7-9 | TGTGCCAGCAGCTTAATCGGGGCTAGCGGAAGCTCAAGGTCCCAGTACTTC | CASSLIGASGSSRSQYF